This T cell receptor (beta chain) originates from a study of T cell responses to AZD1222 COVID-19 vaccine. Notes on the study in general: Spike-specific TCR breadth rose after two AZD1222 doses, and depth rose as well. Only a handful of AZD1222 recipients tested seropositive at baseline. Clonal diversity was possibly underestimated; the donors were predominantly white British and more often female.

Trimming cost V 6 bases and J 6 bases, with 9 bases left between them. CDR3 size: 12 residues. In germline, CDR1 is MDHEN, CDR2 SYDVKM. The data were produced by immunoSEQ multiplex PCR, yet TCRdb's version contains in-frame clones alone and is incomplete. The sample shows about 140,000 clones, 85% to 95% of them seen only once. As for this clone: Its antigen is not known.

The TCR comes from an adult who received the AZD1222 COVID-19 vaccine. The rearrangement links TRBV28 to TRBJ1-5; no clear D. The sample was peripheral blood, taken 28 days after the second AZD1222 dose. The DNA for the CDR3 is TGTGCCAGCAGGCTCTCGAGTCAGCCCCAGCATTTT. Amino acids: CASRLSSQPQHF.